This TCR beta chain is from a study of human thymus T cells. A note on this clone: Distinct nucleotide sequences in the sample also encode this CDR3.

The repertoire was sequenced with immunoSEQ multiplex PCR; TCRdb's copy has only in-frame clones and lacks some. The profile shows some 120,000 clones, approximately 96% of them singletons. V was clipped by 0 bases and J by 8 bases, with 8 bases between them. Germline values: CDR1 SGHDT, CDR2 YYEEEE. This CDR3 region has 12 residues. The thymus tissue came from resections taken during corrective heart surgery. This rearrangement joins TRBV5-6 to TRBJ1-2; D might be TRBD1 (5 bases). The sequence derives from a boy under two years old with a congenital heart defect but otherwise immunologically healthy. The sequencing input was thymus tissue. The CDR3, as DNA: TGTGCCAGCAGCTTGGGAGGGGACGGCTACACCTTC. Protein product: CASSLGGDGYTF.